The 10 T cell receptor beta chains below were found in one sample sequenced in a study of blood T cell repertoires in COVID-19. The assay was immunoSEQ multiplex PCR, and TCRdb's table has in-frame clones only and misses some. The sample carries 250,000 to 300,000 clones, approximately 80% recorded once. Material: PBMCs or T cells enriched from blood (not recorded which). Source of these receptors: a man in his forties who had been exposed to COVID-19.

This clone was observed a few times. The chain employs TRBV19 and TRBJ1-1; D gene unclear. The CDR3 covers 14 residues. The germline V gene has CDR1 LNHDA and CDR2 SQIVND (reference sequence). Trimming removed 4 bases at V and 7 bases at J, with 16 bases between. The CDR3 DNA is TGTGCCAGTAGTACCCCCGAAAACTCGGGTGAAGCTTTCTTT. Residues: CASSTPENSGEAFF.

The CDR3 region is CAISGANAEAFF. The CDR3 DNA reads TGTGCCATCAGTGGGGCAAACGCTGAAGCTTTCTTT. The V gene is TRBV10-3, the J gene TRBJ1-1; D call uncertain. CDR3 length: 12 amino acids. CDR1 ENHRY and CDR2 SYGVKD come from the germline V gene. Trimming shortened V by 4 bases and J by 6 bases, and 9 bases separated the two germline ends.

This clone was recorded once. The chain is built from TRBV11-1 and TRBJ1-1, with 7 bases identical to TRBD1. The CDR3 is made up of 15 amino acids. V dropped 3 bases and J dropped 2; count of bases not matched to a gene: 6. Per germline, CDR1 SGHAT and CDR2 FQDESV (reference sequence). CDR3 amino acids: CASSFFGTVNTEAFF. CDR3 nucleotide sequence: TGTGCCAGCAGCTTTTTTGGGACAGTCAACACTGAAGCTTTCTTT.

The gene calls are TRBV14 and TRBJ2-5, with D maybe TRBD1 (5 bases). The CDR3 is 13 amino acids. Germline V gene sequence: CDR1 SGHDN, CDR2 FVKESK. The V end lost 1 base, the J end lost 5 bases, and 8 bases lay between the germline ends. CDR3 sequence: CASSQGQRETQYF. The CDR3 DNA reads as TGTGCCAGCAGCCAAGGACAGAGGGAGACCCAGTACTTC.

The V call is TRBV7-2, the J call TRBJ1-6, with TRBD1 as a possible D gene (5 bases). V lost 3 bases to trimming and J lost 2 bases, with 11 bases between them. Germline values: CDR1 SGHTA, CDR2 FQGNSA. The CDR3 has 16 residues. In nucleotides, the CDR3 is TGTGCCAGCAGCTTCCCAGGGTCTCCCTATAATTCACCCCTCCACTTT. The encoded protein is CASSFPGSPYNSPLHF.

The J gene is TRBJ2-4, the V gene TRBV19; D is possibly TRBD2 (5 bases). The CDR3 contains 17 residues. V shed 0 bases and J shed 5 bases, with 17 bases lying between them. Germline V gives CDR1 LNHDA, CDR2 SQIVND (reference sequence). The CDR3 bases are TGTGCCAGTAGTATAGATCTGGAGGTCGGATTCCAAAACATTCAGTACTTC. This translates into CASSIDLEVGFQNIQYF.

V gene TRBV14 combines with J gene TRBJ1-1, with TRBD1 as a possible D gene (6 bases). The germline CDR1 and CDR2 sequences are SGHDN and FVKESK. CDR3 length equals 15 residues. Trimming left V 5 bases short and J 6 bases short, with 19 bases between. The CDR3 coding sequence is TGTGCCAGCAGCATAAAGACAGGAGTCGTACCTGAAGCTTTCTTT. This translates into CASSIKTGVVPEAFF.

The CDR3 DNA reads TGTGCCAGCAGCGTAAGGGGTGTGTCTGGCTACACCTTC. It encodes CASSVRGVSGYTF. The chain couples TRBV9 to TRBJ1-2, with D maybe TRBD1 (5 bases). The CDR3 is 13 residues long. Trimming left V 1 base short and J 7 bases short, with 11 bases between. Germline lookup yields CDR1 SGDLS and CDR2 YYNGEE.

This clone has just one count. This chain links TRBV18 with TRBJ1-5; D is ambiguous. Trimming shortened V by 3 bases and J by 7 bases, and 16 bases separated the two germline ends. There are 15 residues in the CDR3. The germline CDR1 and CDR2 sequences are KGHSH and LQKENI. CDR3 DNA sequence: TGTGCCAGCTCACCCCAACAAGGGAGCGGGCAGCCCCAGCATTTT. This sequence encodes CASSPQQGSGQPQHF.

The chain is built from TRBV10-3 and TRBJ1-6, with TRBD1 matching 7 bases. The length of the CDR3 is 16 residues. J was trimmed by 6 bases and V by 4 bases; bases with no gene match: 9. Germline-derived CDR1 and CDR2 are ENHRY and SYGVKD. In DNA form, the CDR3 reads TGTGCCATCAGTGCCGGGACAGCCAAAAGTAATTCACCCCTCCACTTT. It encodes CAISAGTAKSNSPLHF.